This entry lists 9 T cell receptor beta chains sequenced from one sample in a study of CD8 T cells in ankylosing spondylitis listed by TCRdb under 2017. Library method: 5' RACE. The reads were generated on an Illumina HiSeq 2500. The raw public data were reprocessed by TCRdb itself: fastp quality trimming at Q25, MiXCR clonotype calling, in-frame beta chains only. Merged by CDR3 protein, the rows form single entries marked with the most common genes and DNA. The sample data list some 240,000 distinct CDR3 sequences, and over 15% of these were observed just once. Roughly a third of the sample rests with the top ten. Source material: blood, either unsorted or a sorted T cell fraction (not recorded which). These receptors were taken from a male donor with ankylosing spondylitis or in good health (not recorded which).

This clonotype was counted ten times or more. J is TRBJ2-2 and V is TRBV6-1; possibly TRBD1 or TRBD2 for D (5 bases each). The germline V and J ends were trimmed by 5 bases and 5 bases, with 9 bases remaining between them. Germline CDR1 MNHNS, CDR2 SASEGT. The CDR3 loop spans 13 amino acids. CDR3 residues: CASSTWGTGELFF. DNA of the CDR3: TGTGCCAGCAGTACGTGGGGGACCGGGGAGCTGTTTTTT.

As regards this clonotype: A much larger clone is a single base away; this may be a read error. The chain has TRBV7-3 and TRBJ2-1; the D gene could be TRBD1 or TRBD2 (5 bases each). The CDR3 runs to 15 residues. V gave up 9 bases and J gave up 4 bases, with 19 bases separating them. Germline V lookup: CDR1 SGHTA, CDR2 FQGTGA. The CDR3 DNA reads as TGTGCCAGGAGTCCAGGGACCCTTGTGTACAATGAGCAGTTCTTC. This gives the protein CARSPGTLVYNEQFF.

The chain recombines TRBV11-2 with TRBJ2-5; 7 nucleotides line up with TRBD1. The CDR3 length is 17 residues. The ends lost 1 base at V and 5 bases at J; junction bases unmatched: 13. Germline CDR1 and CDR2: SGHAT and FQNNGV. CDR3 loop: CASSLVLGQGVGETQYF. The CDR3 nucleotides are TGTGCCAGCAGCTTAGTTCTGGGTCAGGGGGTAGGGGAGACCCAGTACTTC.

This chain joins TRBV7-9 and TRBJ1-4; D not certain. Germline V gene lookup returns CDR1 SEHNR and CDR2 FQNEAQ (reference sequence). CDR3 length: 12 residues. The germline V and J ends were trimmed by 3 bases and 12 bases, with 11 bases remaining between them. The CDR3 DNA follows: TGTGCCAGCAGCTTTTCGCCCCAAGAACTGTTTTTT. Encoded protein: CASSFSPQELFF. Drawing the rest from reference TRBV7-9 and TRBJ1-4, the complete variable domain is DTGVSQNPRHKITKRGQNVTFRCDPISEHNRLYWYRQTLGQGPEFLTYFQNEAQLEKSRLLSDRFSAERPKGSFSTLEIQRTEQGDSAMYLCASSFSPQELFFGSGTQLSVL.

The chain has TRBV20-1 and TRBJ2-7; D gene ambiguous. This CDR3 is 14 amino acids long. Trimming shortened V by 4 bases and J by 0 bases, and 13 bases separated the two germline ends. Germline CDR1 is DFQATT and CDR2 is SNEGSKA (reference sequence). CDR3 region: CSAIRSRLSYEQYF. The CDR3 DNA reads TGCAGTGCTATCAGGTCACGACTCTCCTACGAGCAGTACTTC.

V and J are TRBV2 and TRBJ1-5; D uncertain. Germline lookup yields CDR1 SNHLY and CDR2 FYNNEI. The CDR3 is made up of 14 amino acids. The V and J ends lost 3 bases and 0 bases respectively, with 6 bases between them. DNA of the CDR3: TGTGCCAGCAGTGATTCTGGTAGCAATCAGCCCCAGCATTTT. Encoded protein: CASSDSGSNQPQHF.

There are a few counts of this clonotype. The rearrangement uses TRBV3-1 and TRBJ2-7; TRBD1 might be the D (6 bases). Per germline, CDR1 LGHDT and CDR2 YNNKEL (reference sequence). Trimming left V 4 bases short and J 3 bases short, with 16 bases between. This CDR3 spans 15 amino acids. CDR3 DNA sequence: TGTGCCAGCAGCCTTTCTCCGGGACACAACTACGAGCAGTACTTC. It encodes CASSLSPGHNYEQYF.

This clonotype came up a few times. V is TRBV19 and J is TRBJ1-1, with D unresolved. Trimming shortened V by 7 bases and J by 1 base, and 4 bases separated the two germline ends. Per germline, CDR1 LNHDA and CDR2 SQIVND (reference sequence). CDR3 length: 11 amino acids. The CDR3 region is CASIKNTEAFF. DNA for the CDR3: TGTGCCAGTATTAAGAACACTGAAGCTTTCTTT.

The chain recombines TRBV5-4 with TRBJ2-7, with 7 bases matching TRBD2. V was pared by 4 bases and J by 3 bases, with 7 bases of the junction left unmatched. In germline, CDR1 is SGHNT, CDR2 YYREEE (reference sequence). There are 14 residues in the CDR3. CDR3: CASSPGLTIYEQYF. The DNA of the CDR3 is TGTGCCAGCAGCCCGGGACTAACGATCTACGAGCAGTACTTC. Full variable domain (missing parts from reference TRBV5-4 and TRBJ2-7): ETGVTQSPTHLIKTRGQQVTLRCSSQSGHNTVSWYQQALGQGPQFIFQYYREEENGRGNFPPRFSGLQFPNYSSELNVNALELDDSALYLCASSPGLTIYEQYFGPGTRLTVT.